The T cell receptor beta chain described here comes from a study of regulatory T cells in long-lasting Graves disease. Broader study findings: With 2,500 to 3,500 shared public clonotypes, persistent patients exceeded new patients, who shared over 850.

Regarding time point: newly diagnosed GD, antithyroid drugs for less than 3 months. After RNA was extracted from PBMCs, the TCR library was made from it. V lost 1 base to trimming and J lost 2 bases, with 12 bases between them. Germline CDR1 reads SGHDN; CDR2 reads FVKESK. The CDR3 has 15 amino acids. Note on this clonotype: No antigen is known for it.

Arm-PCR of CDR3 regions and iRepertoire HTBI primers were used to build TCR beta libraries. Original processing methods: Identification of gene segments yielded approximately 62 TRBV and about 14 TRBJ across samples. TCRdb fed the multiplex PCR reads into MiXCR, producing one record per CDR3 protein. For this entry, the V and J calls and clone size follow TCRdb and not the study's own pipeline. The profile shows approximately 540,000 distinct CDR3 sequences, around 12% of them singletons. The sample also formed part of further work on T cells in Graves' hyperthyroidism and ophthalmopathy.

V and J are TRBV14 and TRBJ2-7; D possibly corresponds to TRBD2 (6 bases). The source material was peripheral blood mononuclear cells (PBMCs), sampled at new diagnosis, from a patient treated with antithyroid drugs. The source of this sequence is a woman in her 30s with Graves disease. In DNA form, the CDR3 reads TGTGCCAGCAGCCAAGGGTATGCGGGGACCTACGAGCAGTACTTC. Protein: CASSQGYAGTYEQYF.